The following is a T cell receptor (beta chain) sequence with its context. The antigen is unknown. This sample is part of a study of cytomegalovirus exposure and HLA in healthy donors. With 3 bases clipped from V and 5 bases from J, the junction kept 6 bases outside the gene matches. Germline V gives CDR1 GTSNPN, CDR2 SVGIG (reference sequence). The CDR3 has 13 residues. Researchers ran the PCR with 60 Vbeta and 13 Jbeta primers. Data came from immunoSEQ multiplex PCR; TCRdb stores just in-frame clones and leaves some out. The table records 95,000 to 100,000 clones, roughly 70% of them present only once. Study-level findings and limits: In a later analysis, V- and J-gene trimming of beta chains associated with a DCLRE1C missense variant, replicated independently. The authors listed 150 to 200 TCR beta chains as cytomegalovirus-associated. Relative to the approximately 630-donor mean, N-insertions were reportedly fewer in an Asian-associated ancestry cluster in a later analysis. It was taken for granted in presence/absence analyses that sequencing depth across donors was roughly uniform.

The sequenced material came from PBMCs. The clonotype comes from a man in his fifties in good health and CMV-seronegative. The chain combines TRBV30 with TRBJ1-1; 7 bases are shared with TRBD1. The DNA for the CDR3 is TGTGCCTGGAGGGACAGGCGGGGAACTGAAGCTTTCTTT. Translation gives CAWRDRRGTEAFF.